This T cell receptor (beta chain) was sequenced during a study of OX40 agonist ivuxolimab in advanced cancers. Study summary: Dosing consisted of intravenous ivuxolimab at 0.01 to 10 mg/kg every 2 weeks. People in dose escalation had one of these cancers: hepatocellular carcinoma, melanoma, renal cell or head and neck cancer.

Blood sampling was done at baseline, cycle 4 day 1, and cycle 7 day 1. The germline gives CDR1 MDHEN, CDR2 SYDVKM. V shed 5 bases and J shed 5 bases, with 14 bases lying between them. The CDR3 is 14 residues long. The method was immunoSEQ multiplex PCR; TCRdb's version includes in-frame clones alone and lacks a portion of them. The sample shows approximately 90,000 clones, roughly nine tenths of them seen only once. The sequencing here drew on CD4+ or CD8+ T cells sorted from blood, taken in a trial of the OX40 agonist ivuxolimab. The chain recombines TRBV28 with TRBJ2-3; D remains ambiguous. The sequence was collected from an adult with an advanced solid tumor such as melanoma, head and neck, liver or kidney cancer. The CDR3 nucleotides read TGTGCCAGCAGTAAAGGGCGGAAGGTAGATACGCAGTATTTT. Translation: CASSKGRKVDTQYF. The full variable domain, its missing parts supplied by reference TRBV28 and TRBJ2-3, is DVKVTQSSRYLVKRTGEKVFLECVQDMDHENMFWYRQDPGLGLRLIYFSYDVKMKEKGDIPEGYSVSREKKERFSLILESASTNQTSMYLCASSKGRKVDTQYFGPGTRLTVL.